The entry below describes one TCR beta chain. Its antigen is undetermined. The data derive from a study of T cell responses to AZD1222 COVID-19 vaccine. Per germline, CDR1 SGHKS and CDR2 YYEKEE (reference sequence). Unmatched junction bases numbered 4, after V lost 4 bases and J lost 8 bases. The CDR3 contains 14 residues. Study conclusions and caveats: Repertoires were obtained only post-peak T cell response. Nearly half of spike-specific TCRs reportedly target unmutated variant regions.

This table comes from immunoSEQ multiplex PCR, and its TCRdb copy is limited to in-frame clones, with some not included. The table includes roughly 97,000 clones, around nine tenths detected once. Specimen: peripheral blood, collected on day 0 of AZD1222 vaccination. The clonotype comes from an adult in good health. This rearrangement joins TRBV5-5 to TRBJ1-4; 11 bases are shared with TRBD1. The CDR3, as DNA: TGTGCCAGCAGCCCAGGACAGGGGGCAGAAAAACTGTTTTTT. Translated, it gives CASSPGQGAEKLFF.